The T cell receptor beta chain described here comes from a study of early T cells in non-severe SARS-CoV-2 infection. TCRdb called the 5' RACE reads again in MiXCR, with one record for every CDR3 protein. This repertoire shows tens of thousands of distinct CDR3 sequences, about 4.5% found once; its top ten account for approximately 8%. CDR3 length equals 16 residues. In this sample, this clonotype turned up many times. This chain joins TRBV21-1 and TRBJ2-1; TRBD1 is the table's D call, not checked against the DNA. TRBV21-1 represents a pseudogene. The source of this sequence is an adult who was a healthcare worker with PCR-confirmed SARS-CoV-2 infection or an uninfected control (not recorded which). The sample was whole blood. The CDR3 DNA is TGTGCCAGCAGCTGCGAGACAGGGGGATTAAACAATGAGCAGTTCTTC. It specifies CASSCETGGLNNEQFF.